This T cell receptor (beta chain) was profiled in a study of blood T cell repertoires in COVID-19. Study summary: The samples span acute and convalescent COVID-19 from the United States, Italy and Spain. Sample material is recorded as cDNA or gDNA derived from T cells, B-cell-depleted T cells, or PBMCs.

Residents of around 24 US areas, aged roughly 18 to 89 years, made up the participants. The study assigned cohorts using participant-reported clinical history. TCRdb's copy holds only in-frame clones and misses some; the assay was immunoSEQ multiplex PCR. The data hold about 310,000 clones, with around 85% observed a single time. The material sequenced was PBMCs or T cells enriched from blood (not recorded which). This clonotype was sampled from a woman in her thirties who had been exposed to COVID-19.

The CDR3 nucleotides are TGTGCCAGCAGCTTGGACAGGGGTTGGGGGCAGCCCCAGCATTTT. Its protein product is CASSLDRGWGQPQHF. The V call is TRBV11-1, the J call TRBJ1-5; 9 bases map to TRBD1. Trimming removed 3 bases from V and 7 bases from J; junction bases left unmatched: 7. This CDR3 is built from 15 residues. The germline V gene encodes CDR1 SGHAT and CDR2 FQDESV (reference sequence).